Following are 4 T cell receptor beta chains from one sample sequenced in a study of blood T cell repertoires in COVID-19. The data were produced by immunoSEQ multiplex PCR, yet TCRdb's version contains in-frame clones alone and is incomplete. The table records about 75,000 clones, around 80% of them present only once. The sequenced sample was peripheral blood. The receptors were gathered from a woman between 50 and 59 years old with acute or convalescent COVID-19.

V and J are TRBV7-2 and TRBJ1-6; 9 bases agree with TRBD1. J was trimmed by 9 bases and V by 4 bases; bases with no gene match: 7. This CDR3 spans 15 amino acids. In germline, CDR1 is SGHTA, CDR2 FQGNSA. The CDR3 bases are TGTGCCAGCAGCTCGGCCGGGACAGGGCTTTCACCCCTCCACTTT. Residues: CASSSAGTGLSPLHF.

The genes are TRBV11-2 and TRBJ1-5; 7 nucleotides line up with TRBD1. V lost 5 bases, J lost 7 bases, and 11 bases stayed unmatched. Germline V gene sequence: CDR1 SGHAT, CDR2 FQNNGV. The CDR3 spans 15 residues. DNA for the CDR3: TGTGCCAGCAGCCCAACGACAGGGCTGGGACAGCCCCAGCATTTT. This gives the protein CASSPTTGLGQPQHF.

J is TRBJ2-3 and V is TRBV4-2; D remains unclear. CDR3 length equals 16 residues. V shed 0 bases and J shed 1 base, with 11 bases lying between them. Germline V gives CDR1 LGHNA, CDR2 YNFKEQ. The CDR3 sequence is CASSQENSPRTDTQYF. CDR3 nucleotides: TGTGCCAGCAGCCAAGAAAACTCACCCCGCACAGATACGCAGTATTTT.

The chain joins TRBV4-2 to TRBJ2-3, with 8 bases aligning to TRBD2. The ends lost 3 bases at V and 1 base at J; junction bases unmatched: 3. The germline CDR1 and CDR2 sequences are LGHNA and YNFKEQ. CDR3 size: 15 residues. Here the CDR3 reads CASSQETSGTDTQYF. The CDR3 nucleotides read TGTGCCAGCAGCCAGGAGACTAGCGGCACAGATACGCAGTATTTT.